The next 27 T cell receptor beta chains were all read from a single sample in a study of T cell clones after liver transplantation. Here immunoSEQ multiplex PCR was the method, and the copy in TCRdb shows in-frame clones only, minus some. This table has 70,000 or so clones, 80% to 95% appearing once. Sequences were derived from CD4+ T cells from blood, sampled less than 27 months after liver transplant. The receptors derive from a human patient who received a liver transplant. These T cells may partly come from the graft donor.

V usage is TRBV4-2 and J usage is TRBJ2-7; no clear D gene. V lost 0 bases and J 4 bases, leaving 13 bases between the germline ends. Germline V gene data show CDR1 as LGHNA and CDR2 as YNFKEQ. CDR3 length: 15 amino acids. The CDR3 coding sequence is TGTGCCAGCAGCCAAGATGAGAGCGAAGTTTACGAGCAGTACTTC. Protein: CASSQDESEVYEQYF.

The DNA for the CDR3 is TGTGCCAGCAGCGTCCTAGCGGCGAGCTCCTACGAGCAGTACTTC. Translated, it gives CASSVLAASSYEQYF. This sequence joins TRBV9 and TRBJ2-7; 7 bases are shared with TRBD2. The CDR3 is made up of 15 amino acids. The germline V gene has CDR1 SGDLS and CDR2 YYNGEE. The trim removed 2 bases at V and 0 bases at J, leaving 5 bases unmatched. Variable domain in full (rest from reference TRBV9 and TRBJ2-7): DSGVTQTPKHLITATGQRVTLRCSPRSGDLSVYWYQQSLDQGLQFLIQYYNGEERAKGNILERFSAQQFPDLHSELNLSSLELGDSALYFCASSVLAASSYEQYFGPGTRLTVT.

This clone showed up just once. The chain employs TRBV7-2 and TRBJ2-5; the match to TRBD2 covers 7 bases. There are 14 residues in the CDR3. Germline CDR1 and CDR2: SGHTA and FQGNSA. With 3 bases clipped from V and 6 bases from J, the junction kept 7 bases outside the gene matches. The CDR3 DNA reads TGTGCCAGCAGCTTTTGGATGCGGGAGCAGACCCAGTACTTC. Amino acids: CASSFWMREQTQYF.

The CDR3 DNA follows: TGTGCCAGCAGTGAATGGAGGGAGAGGCGGAATGAGCAGTTCTTC. Residues: CASSEWRERRNEQFF. The rearrangement uses TRBV25-1 and TRBJ2-1; tentatively, D is TRBD2 (6 bases). Germline-derived CDR1 and CDR2 are MGHDK and SYGVNS. CDR3 length: 15 amino acids. Deletions cut 1 base from V and 7 bases from J, with 14 bases between.

This chain links TRBV5-1 with TRBJ1-4; no firm D call. This CDR3 has 14 residues. The V and J ends lost 0 bases and 8 bases respectively, with 11 bases between them. CDR1 and CDR2 (germline): SGHRS, YFSETQ. The CDR3 spells CASSLEGAGEKLFF. CDR3 DNA: TGCGCCAGCAGCTTGGAGGGAGCCGGGGAAAAACTGTTTTTT.

This chain links TRBV7-6 with TRBJ2-5; no firm D call. Trimming pared 5 bases from V and 4 bases from J, leaving 5 bases between. The CDR3 is 11 residues long. CDR1 is SGHVS and CDR2 is FNYEAQ in the germline V gene. CDR3 coding DNA: TGTGCCAGCAGCCCCCGAGAGACCCAGTACTTC. This codes for CASSPRETQYF.

The genes are TRBV4-1 and TRBJ2-7; 7 bases agree with TRBD2. The CDR3 length is 16 residues. Germline lookup yields CDR1 MGHRA and CDR2 YSYEKL. With V trimmed by 2 bases and J by 2 bases, 9 bases remained unmatched. DNA of the CDR3: TGCGCCAGCAGCCAATTTGGGCTAGCGGCTCCCTACGAGCAGTACTTC. Translation gives CASSQFGLAAPYEQYF.

The chain uses TRBV5-6 and TRBJ2-7; 10 bases are a match to TRBD1. The V and J ends lost 4 bases and 2 bases, in that order; junction bases with no gene match: 9. The CDR3 totals 16 residues. Germline lookup yields CDR1 SGHDT and CDR2 YYEEEE. This CDR3 is CASSHRTGGYTYEQYF. The CDR3 nucleotides read TGTGCCAGCAGCCATAGGACAGGGGGATATACCTACGAGCAGTACTTC.

V and J are TRBV28 and TRBJ2-3; TRBD1 aligns across 10 bases. V was pared by 5 bases and J by 9 bases, with 11 bases of the junction left unmatched. Looked up from germline, CDR1 is MDHEN and CDR2 is SYDVKM. There are 15 residues in the CDR3. DNA of the CDR3: TGTGCCAGCAGTGGGACAGGGGCCCCCACGGGGACGCAGTATTTT. Its translation: CASSGTGAPTGTQYF.

This clone was seen only once. The chain links TRBV4-2 to TRBJ2-5, with 7 nucleotides matching TRBD2. Trimming cost V 3 bases and J 7 bases; bases outside gene matches: 11. CDR1 is LGHNA, CDR2 YNFKEQ, per germline. The CDR3 contains 15 residues. The CDR3 region has the DNA TGTGCCAGCAGCCAGGGGGGGGTTCGCGGCCTGACCCAGTACTTC. Translation: CASSQGGVRGLTQYF.

The rearrangement joins TRBV2 to TRBJ2-3; TRBD2 might be the D (7 bases). The germline V gene has CDR1 SNHLY and CDR2 FYNNEI. CDR3 length: 15 amino acids. V gave up 7 bases and J gave up 2 bases, with 16 bases separating them. The CDR3 sequence: CASTVGGRNTDTQYF. In DNA form, the CDR3 reads TGTGCCAGCACGGTGGGGGGGCGAAACACAGATACGCAGTATTTT.

The chain combines TRBV18 with TRBJ1-1; the match to TRBD1 covers 8 bases. CDR3 size: 14 residues. Germline V CDR1 and CDR2: KGHSH, LQKENI. J gave up 8 bases and V 3 bases, and 8 bases lay outside the gene matches. For the CDR3, the DNA is TGTGCCAGCTCACCCGGACAGGGCGCTATGGAAGCTTTCTTT. Its protein is CASSPGQGAMEAFF. Drawing the rest from reference TRBV18 and TRBJ1-1, the complete variable domain is NAGVMQNPRHLVRRRGQEARLRCSPMKGHSHVYWYRQLPEEGLKFMVYLQKENIIDESGMPKERFSAEFPKEGPSILRIQQVVRGDSAAYFCASSPGQGAMEAFFGQGTRLTVV.

This clone appeared a single time. J is TRBJ2-5 and V is TRBV5-1; TRBD2 matches at 8 bases. With V trimmed by 3 bases and J by 5 bases, 0 bases remained unmatched. Germline V gene data show CDR1 as SGHRS and CDR2 as YFSETQ. The CDR3 covers 12 residues. CDR3 protein: CASSSGGETQYF. CDR3 coding DNA: TGCGCCAGCAGCTCGGGAGGGGAGACCCAGTACTTC. Based on the CDR3 plus reference TRBV5-1 and TRBJ2-5, the full variable domain is KAGVTQTPRYLIKTRGQQVTLSCSPISGHRSVSWYQQTPGQGLQFLFEYFSETQRNKGNFPGRFSGRQFSNSRSEMNVSTLELGDSALYLCASSSGGETQYFGPGTRLLVL.

This clone occurred once. This chain connects TRBV2 to TRBJ2-3; tentatively, D is TRBD2 (5 bases). CDR1 and CDR2 (germline): SNHLY, FYNNEI. The CDR3 runs 14 residues. The ends were cut back, 4 bases at V and 6 bases at J, with 14 bases in the middle. The CDR3 sequence is CASSGSSRVDTQYF. The CDR3 DNA is TGTGCCAGCAGTGGTTCTAGCCGGGTGGATACGCAGTATTTT.

To note about this clone: A read error may produce the germline difference seen at one junction end. V and J are TRBV11-3 and TRBJ2-1, with D uncertain. This CDR3 is 12 amino acids long. From germline, CDR1 is SGHNT and CDR2 YENEEA. The CDR3 coding sequence is TGTGCCAGCAGCTCCGGTGGGCCGGTAGAGGTCTTC. It specifies CASSSGGPVEVF.

The V call is TRBV25-1, the J call TRBJ2-7; D assignment may be TRBD1 or TRBD2 (6 bases each). Germline V CDR1 and CDR2: MGHDK, SYGVNS. This CDR3 has 14 amino acids. V was pared by 0 bases and J by 3 bases, with 9 bases between. CDR3 nucleotides: TGTGCCAGCAGTGAATACGGGGGCGTCTACGAGCAGTACTTC. Residues: CASSEYGGVYEQYF.

The chain joins TRBV5-1 to TRBJ2-6, with 7 bases matching TRBD2. V lost 5 bases and J lost 0; bases outside the gene matches: 8. This CDR3 has 17 amino acids. Germline assignment: CDR1 SGHRS and CDR2 YFSETQ. This CDR3 reads CASSSPPGGSGANVLTF. CDR3 sequence (DNA): TGCGCCAGCAGTTCCCCGCCGGGAGGCTCTGGGGCCAACGTCCTGACTTTC.

The V gene is TRBV5-1, the J gene TRBJ2-2, with 9 bases matching TRBD2. Germline V lookup: CDR1 SGHRS, CDR2 YFSETQ. Trimming at V came to 3 bases and at J to 7 bases, leaving 10 bases not matched to a gene. The CDR3 covers 16 residues. For the CDR3, the DNA is TGCGCCAGCAGCTGGTCGGCGGGAGGGCCCGGCGGGGAGCTGTTTTTT. Its protein is CASSWSAGGPGGELFF. Filled out from reference TRBV5-1 and TRBJ2-2, the complete variable domain reads KAGVTQTPRYLIKTRGQQVTLSCSPISGHRSVSWYQQTPGQGLQFLFEYFSETQRNKGNFPGRFSGRQFSNSRSEMNVSTLELGDSALYLCASSWSAGGPGGELFFGEGSRLTVL.

The chain couples TRBV7-3 to TRBJ2-3, with 8 bases matching TRBD2. Per germline, CDR1 SGHTA and CDR2 FQGTGA. The V segment lost 3 bases and the J segment 4 bases; nucleotides outside the gene matches: 9. There are 16 residues in the CDR3. CDR3 nucleotide sequence: TGTGCCAGCAGCTTCCGGGCATCGGGAGGGGCAGATACGCAGTATTTT. Translating gives CASSFRASGGADTQYF.

The chain uses TRBV28 and TRBJ1-4; TRBD1 agrees at 8 bases. CDR3 length: 16 amino acids. Trimming took 1 base from V and 7 from J; bases not matched to a gene: 8. In germline, CDR1 is MDHEN, CDR2 SYDVKM. This chain's CDR3 is CASSLFGRGRSEKLFF. CDR3 nucleotide sequence: TGTGCCAGCAGTTTATTCGGCAGGGGGCGGAGTGAAAAACTGTTTTTT.

The chain couples TRBV6-1 to TRBJ2-3, with 8 bases identical to TRBD1. The CDR3 length is 13 residues. Looked up from germline, CDR1 is MNHNS and CDR2 is SASEGT. V was clipped by 2 bases and J by 6 bases; unmatched bases: 1. The DNA for the CDR3 is TGTGCCAGCAGTGAACGACAGGGGGATACGCAGTATTTT. This gives the protein CASSERQGDTQYF.

This chain connects TRBV11-3 to TRBJ2-4; 9 nucleotides align to TRBD1. The germline gives CDR1 SGHNT, CDR2 YENEEA. CDR3 size: 16 residues. J gave up 7 bases and V 3 bases, and 10 bases lay outside the gene matches. The CDR3 is CASSFGFSGTGNIQYF. The DNA of the CDR3 is TGTGCCAGCAGCTTTGGGTTTTCCGGGACAGGGAACATTCAGTACTTC.

The rearrangement links TRBV7-2 to TRBJ2-7; D not resolved. This CDR3 spans 15 amino acids. CDR1 SGHTA and CDR2 FQGNSA come from the germline V gene. Trimming removed 5 bases from V and 1 base from J, with 15 bases in between. CDR3 coding DNA: TGTGCCAGCAGCATAAGGCGGACCCTGTCCTACGAGCAGTACTTC. Its translation is CASSIRRTLSYEQYF. The full variable domain, rest sourced from reference TRBV7-2 and TRBJ2-7, is GAGVSQSPSNKVTEKGKDVELRCDPISGHTALYWYRQSLGQGLEFLIYFQGNSAPDKSGLPSDRFSAERTGGSVSTLTIQRTQQEDSAVYLCASSIRRTLSYEQYFGPGTRLTVT.

The gene calls are TRBV21-1 and TRBJ2-5; no check of the table's D call, TRBD2, against the DNA was made. TRBV21-1 is shown as a pseudogene. The CDR3 is made up of 15 amino acids. CDR3: CASTPGVFRQETQYF. CDR3 in DNA: TGTGCCAGCACCCCGGGGGTATTTCGCCAAGAGACCCAGTACTTC.

The chain carries TRBV27 and TRBJ2-7; possible D gene TRBD1, 5 bases. V gave up 2 bases and J gave up 2 bases, with 7 bases separating them. The CDR3 sequence is 13 residues long. Germline V gene sequence: CDR1 MNHEY, CDR2 SMNVEV (reference sequence). The CDR3 loop reads CASSLAGTYEQYF. The CDR3 coding sequence is TGTGCCAGCAGTTTAGCAGGGACCTACGAGCAGTACTTC.

The rearrangement links TRBV19 to TRBJ1-4; 7 positions agree with TRBD1. This CDR3 spans 15 amino acids. The germline gives CDR1 LNHDA, CDR2 SQIVND (reference sequence). V trimming: 5 bases; J trimming: 3 bases; junction bases outside the gene matches: 6. CDR3 sequence: CASSDTGAANEKLFF. The CDR3 DNA reads TGTGCCAGTAGTGATACAGGGGCGGCTAATGAAAAACTGTTTTTT.

As DNA, the CDR3 is TGTGCCAGCAGCCTTTACTCCCGGACTAGCGGGAGGAGCTCCTACAATGAGCAGTTCTTC. Its translation: CASSLYSRTSGRSSYNEQFF. The V and J genes are TRBV13 and TRBJ2-1; 14 bases line up with TRBD2. This CDR3 comprises 20 residues. Germline lookup yields CDR1 PRHDT and CDR2 FYEKMQ (reference sequence). Losses at the gene ends were 5 bases for V and 0 bases for J; bases not matched to a gene: 12.